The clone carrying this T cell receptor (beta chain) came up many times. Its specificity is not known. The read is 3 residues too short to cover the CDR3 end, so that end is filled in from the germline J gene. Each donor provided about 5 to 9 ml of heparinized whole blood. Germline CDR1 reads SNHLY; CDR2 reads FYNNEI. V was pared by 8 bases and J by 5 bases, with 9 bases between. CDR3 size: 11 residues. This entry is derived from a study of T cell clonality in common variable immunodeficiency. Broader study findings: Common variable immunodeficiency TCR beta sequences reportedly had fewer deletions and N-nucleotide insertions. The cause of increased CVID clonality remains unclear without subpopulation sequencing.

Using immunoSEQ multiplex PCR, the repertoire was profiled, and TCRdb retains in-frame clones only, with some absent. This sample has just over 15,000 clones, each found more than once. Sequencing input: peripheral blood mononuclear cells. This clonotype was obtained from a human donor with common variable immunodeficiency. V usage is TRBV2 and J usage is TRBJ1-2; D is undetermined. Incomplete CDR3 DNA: TGTGCCAGCGTGGCACAATATGGC. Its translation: CASVAQYG. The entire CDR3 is CASVAQYGYTF.